The 8 T cell receptor beta chains in this list originate from one sample, sequenced in a study of early T cells in non-severe SARS-CoV-2 infection. TCRdb re-called the 5' RACE reads with MiXCR, one entry per CDR3 protein. The data contain 75,000 or so distinct CDR3 sequences, roughly an eighth of them seen just once; the ten biggest clones take up roughly 6%. The input for sequencing was whole blood, taken at baseline. These receptors all stem from an adult who was a healthcare worker with PCR-confirmed SARS-CoV-2 infection or an uninfected control (not recorded which).

This clonotype occurred many times. The V call is TRBV27, the J call TRBJ2-5; TRBD2 might be the D (6 bases). CDR3 length equals 13 residues. CDR1 MNHEY and CDR2 SMNVEV come from the germline V gene (reference sequence). V lost 4 bases and J lost 5, with 11 bases in between. CDR3 region: CASSSGTGETQYF. The DNA for the CDR3 is TGTGCCAGCAGTTCCGGGACTGGGGAGACCCAGTACTTC.

This clonotype has more than one count but fewer than ten. The chain recombines TRBV5-1 with TRBJ2-1; D possibly corresponds to TRBD1 (5 bases). Germline lookup yields CDR1 SGHRS and CDR2 YFSETQ. The CDR3 consists of 15 residues. V lost 7 bases and J lost 0, with 14 bases in between. CDR3 sequence reads: CASSSGPSSYNEQFF. CDR3 DNA sequence: TGCGCCAGCTCTTCAGGGCCGAGCTCCTACAATGAGCAGTTCTTC.

Worth noting for this clonotype: A much larger clone differs from this one at a single base, so this may be a read error. V usage is TRBV7-9 and J usage is TRBJ2-6; D possibly uses TRBD1 or TRBD2 (5 bases each). This CDR3 comprises 18 residues. Looked up from germline, CDR1 is SEHNR and CDR2 is FQNEAQ (reference sequence). CDR3 DNA sequence: TGTGCCAGCAGCTCTCGCCGGGACCTCAGCTCTAGGGCCAACGTCCTGACTTTC. Its translation: CASSSRRDLSSRANVLTF.

In its sample, this clonotype was seen many times. The chain employs TRBV27 and TRBJ1-5, with TRBD1 matching 8 bases. The trim removed 6 bases at V and 4 bases at J, leaving 8 bases unmatched. CDR1 MNHEY and CDR2 SMNVEV come from the germline V gene (reference sequence). The CDR3 totals 15 residues. This CDR3 reads CASRRDRGRNQPQHF. The DNA for the CDR3 is TGTGCCAGCAGAAGAGACAGGGGAAGGAATCAGCCCCAGCATTTT.

This clonotype has at least ten counts. The chain links TRBV4-2 to TRBJ2-7; D call uncertain. CDR1 and CDR2 from the germline V gene are LGHNA and YNFKEQ. V was pared by 0 bases and J by 4 bases, with 13 bases between. The CDR3 extends over 15 amino acids. The CDR3, as DNA: TGTGCCAGCAGCCAAGAGGACGGAGACCCATACGAGCAGTACTTC. It codes for CASSQEDGDPYEQYF.

This chain links TRBV5-4 with TRBJ2-2, with TRBD2 matching 10 bases. The CDR3 sequence is 15 residues long. Per germline, CDR1 SGHNT and CDR2 YYREEE (reference sequence). Losses at the gene ends were 4 bases for V and 8 bases for J; bases not matched to a gene: 8. The CDR3 DNA sequence: TGTGCCAGCAGCCCGGGAGGACTAGCGGCTGGGGAGCTGTTTTTT. This sequence encodes CASSPGGLAAGELFF.

This clonotype was seen a handful of times. V and J are TRBV6-5 and TRBJ2-1; perhaps TRBD2 as D (6 bases). V was shortened by 2 bases and J by 0 bases, with 11 bases between the two germline ends. Germline-derived CDR1 and CDR2 are MNHEY and SVGAGI. The CDR3 spans 16 residues. CDR3 bases: TGTGCCAGCAGTTACAGGCGGGGCATCTCCTACAATGAGCAGTTCTTC. Amino acid sequence: CASSYRRGISYNEQFF.

A few counts support this clonotype. This sequence joins TRBV29-1 and TRBJ1-1, with a tentative D call TRBD1 (6 bases). The CDR3 has 12 amino acids. Germline-derived CDR1 and CDR2 are SQVTM and ANQGSEA. V gave up 6 bases and J gave up 4 bases, with 12 bases separating them. CDR3 amino acids: CSVMTGITEAFF. The DNA for the CDR3 is TGCAGCGTGATGACAGGAATCACTGAAGCTTTCTTT.